Listed below are T cell receptor beta chains from one sample, sequenced in a study of blood T cell repertoires in COVID-19. The data were produced by immunoSEQ multiplex PCR, yet TCRdb's version contains in-frame clones alone and is incomplete. The sample consists of a few hundred thousand clones, 85% to 90% of them appearing once. The sequenced sample consisted of PBMCs or T cells enriched from blood (not recorded which). The receptor set was obtained from a woman between 25 and 40 years old who had recovered from COVID-19. Each CDR3 is given with its conserved first and last residue. Fields, in order: V gene, J gene, D gene, clone size, CDR3 protein, CDR3 DNA. A D gene is named only where the DNA matches it firmly. A clone size is listed for some rows: how often the clone was seen (once, few, many), or a class if it is expanded.

TRBV5-1	TRBJ2-1	TRBD2	NA	CASSLAGAYNEQFF	TGCGCCAGCAGCTTAGCGGGAGCTTACAATGAGCAGTTCTTC
TRBV6-7	TRBJ2-2	NA	few	CASSYERNTGELFF	TGTGCCAGCAGTTATGAGCGTAACACCGGGGAGCTGTTTTTT
TRBV29-1	TRBJ2-2	TRBD1	NA	CSASDFQGARTGELFF	TGCAGCGCCTCAGACTTTCAGGGGGCGCGGACCGGGGAGCTGTTTTTT
TRBV3-1/TRBV3-2	TRBJ1-2	NA	NA	CASSQDWAGDGYTF	TGTGCCAGCAGCCAAGATTGGGCAGGGGATGGCTACACCTTC
TRBV6-2/TRBV6-3	TRBJ2-3	TRBD1	NA	CASRPPGQNTDTQYF	TGTGCCAGCAGACCTCCGGGACAGAACACAGATACGCAGTATTTT
TRBV9	TRBJ2-1	TRBD2	NA	CASSVEGLAAYNEQFF	TGTGCCAGCAGCGTAGAGGGACTAGCGGCCTACAATGAGCAGTTCTTC
TRBV7-2	TRBJ2-1	NA	NA	CASSLKRGQGEQFF	TGTGCCAGCAGCTTAAAGCGGGGCCAGGGGGAGCAGTTCTTC
TRBV29-1	TRBJ1-2	NA	NA	CSVELRDLNYGYTF	TGCAGCGTTGAATTGCGGGATTTGAACTATGGCTACACCTTC
TRBV27	TRBJ2-5	TRBD2	NA	CASSPIAGQETQYF	TGTGCCAGCAGTCCCATAGCGGGGCAAGAGACCCAGTACTTC
TRBV3-1/TRBV3-2	TRBJ1-1	NA	NA	CASSLKGGTEAFF	TGTGCCAGCAGCCTAAAAGGGGGCACTGAAGCTTTCTTT
TRBV11-2	TRBJ2-5	NA	NA	CASSTSIGSQETQYF	TGTGCCAGCAGCACTTCCATCGGGAGCCAAGAGACCCAGTACTTC
TRBV4-1	TRBJ1-1	NA	NA	CASSHTLRDTEAFF	TGCGCCAGCAGCCATACACTTCGGGACACTGAAGCTTTCTTT
TRBV5-1	TRBJ1-1	NA	few	CASSLRDTNTEAFF	TGCGCCAGCAGCTTAAGGGACACGAACACTGAAGCTTTCTTT
TRBV7-8	TRBJ1-3	NA	NA	CASSLAGASGNTIYF	TGTGCCAGCAGCTTAGCGGGGGCGTCTGGAAACACCATATATTTT
TRBV30	TRBJ2-2	NA	NA	CAWSREVGTGELFF	TGTGCCTGGAGTAGAGAGGTCGGCACCGGGGAGCTGTTTTTT